These 14 T cell receptor beta chains were sequenced from one sample in a study of T cell responses to AZD1222 COVID-19 vaccine. TCRdb's copy holds only in-frame clones and misses some; the assay was immunoSEQ multiplex PCR. The data show 90,000 to 120,000 clones, roughly 87% seen once. The source was peripheral blood, collected on day 0 of AZD1222 vaccination. The receptors derive from an adult in good health.

The genes are TRBV7-3 and TRBJ1-1; D is unresolved. The V end lost 3 bases, the J end lost 3 bases, and 5 bases lay between the germline ends. The CDR3 loop spans 12 amino acids. Germline V gives CDR1 SGHTA, CDR2 FQGTGA. DNA of the CDR3: TGTGCCAGCAGCTTCAGCTACACTGAAGCTTTCTTT. Translation gives CASSFSYTEAFF. The entire variable domain, with the rest obtained from reference TRBV7-3 and TRBJ1-1, is as follows: GAGVSQTPSNKVTEKGKYVELRCDPISGHTALYWYRQSLGQGPEFLIYFQGTGAADDSGLPNDRFFAVRPEGSVSTLKIQRTERGDSAVYLCASSFSYTEAFFGQGTRLTVV.

The gene calls are TRBV15 and TRBJ1-5; D is perhaps TRBD1 (5 bases). The V end was cut by 0 bases, the J end by 5 bases, with 8 bases between. The CDR3 spans 14 residues. CDR1 and CDR2 (germline): LNHNV, YYDKDF (reference sequence). The CDR3 sequence: CATSRDMGDQPQHF. CDR3 DNA sequence: TGTGCCACCAGCAGAGATATGGGGGATCAGCCCCAGCATTTT. Variable domain in full (rest from reference TRBV15 and TRBJ1-5): DAMVIQNPRYQVTQFGKPVTLSCSQTLNHNVMYWYQQKSSQAPKLLFHYYDKDFNNEADTPDNFQSRRPNTSFCFLDIRSPGLGDTAMYLCATSRDMGDQPQHFGDGTRLSIL.

The chain couples TRBV11-3 to TRBJ2-2; D ambiguous. Germline V gene data show CDR1 as SGHNT and CDR2 as YENEEA. This CDR3 has 13 residues. Trimming took 1 base from V and 5 from J, leaving 5 bases between them. CDR3 DNA: TGTGCCAGCAGCTTAGGGGGAACCGGGGAGCTGTTTTTT. Amino acid sequence: CASSLGGTGELFF. Looking up the rest from reference TRBV11-3 and TRBJ2-2 gives the full variable domain: EAGVVQSPRYKIIEKKQPVAFWCNPISGHNTLYWYLQNLGQGPELLIRYENEEAVDDSQLPKDRFSAERLKGVDSTLKIQPAELGDSAVYLCASSLGGTGELFFGEGSRLTVL.

This sequence joins TRBV9 and TRBJ2-7; D remains ambiguous. The V and J ends lost 4 bases and 0 bases respectively, with 17 bases between them. The CDR3 contains 16 residues. Germline V gives CDR1 SGDLS, CDR2 YYNGEE. CDR3 sequence: CASSPSVKLSSYEQYF. CDR3 coding DNA: TGTGCCAGCAGCCCCAGTGTAAAACTAAGCTCCTACGAGCAGTACTTC.

The J gene is TRBJ1-4, the V gene TRBV9; no definite D call. V shed 1 base and J shed 0 bases, with 10 bases lying between them. The CDR3 totals 16 residues. Germline lookup yields CDR1 SGDLS and CDR2 YYNGEE. CDR3 sequence (DNA): TGTGCCAGCAGCGTACGTCCGGCAGCAACTAATGAAAAACTGTTTTTT. Amino acids: CASSVRPAATNEKLFF.

The V call is TRBV12-3 or TRBV12-4, the J call TRBJ2-3; TRBD2 matches at 7 bases. There are 12 residues in the CDR3. V was clipped by 7 bases and J by 4 bases; unmatched bases: 2. CDR3 residues: CASTRGADTQYF. The CDR3 DNA reads TGTGCCAGCACTCGGGGGGCAGATACGCAGTATTTT.

The CDR3 region is CASRDSPKKNIQYF. The CDR3 coding sequence is TGTGCCAGCAGGGACAGCCCCAAGAAAAACATTCAGTACTTC. This chain uses TRBV28 with TRBJ2-4, with D possibly TRBD1 on 6 matching bases. Per the germline V gene, CDR1 is MDHEN and CDR2 is SYDVKM. Trimming shortened V by 6 bases and J by 4 bases, and 13 bases separated the two germline ends. This CDR3 has 14 residues.

The rearrangement links TRBV2 to TRBJ2-7, with 7 bases fitting TRBD1. The J segment lost 3 bases and the V segment lost 7 bases, leaving 6 bases of the junction unmatched. The CDR3 consists of 13 residues. CDR1 is SNHLY and CDR2 is FYNNEI in the germline V gene. CDR3 DNA sequence: TGTGCCAGCAATCCGGGACAGAACTACGAGCAGTACTTC. Translating gives CASNPGQNYEQYF.

V is TRBV7-9 and J is TRBJ1-3; D perhaps matches TRBD1 (5 bases). V shed 4 bases and J shed 1 base, with 11 bases lying between them. This CDR3 comprises 15 residues. Per germline, CDR1 SEHNR and CDR2 FQNEAQ (reference sequence). CDR3 loop: CASSSRVGSGNTIYF. As DNA, the CDR3 is TGTGCCAGCAGCTCCAGGGTGGGTTCTGGAAACACCATATATTTT.

This chain connects TRBV3-1 (or the pseudogene TRBV3-2) to TRBJ2-3, with D unclear. There are 13 residues in the CDR3. The germline V and J ends were trimmed by 0 bases and 3 bases, with 4 bases remaining between them. Germline V gene sequence: CDR1 LGHDT, CDR2 YNNKEL (reference sequence). The CDR3 DNA reads TGTGCCAGCAGCCAAGATACAACAGATACGCAGTATTTT. Its protein product is CASSQDTTDTQYF.

The gene calls are TRBV12-3 or TRBV12-4 and TRBJ2-5, with TRBD1 as a possible D gene (6 bases). Trimming took off 6 bases at V and 2 bases at J, with 10 bases between the two ends. CDR3 length: 13 residues. The CDR3: CASSKGEQETQYF. The CDR3 DNA reads TGTGCCAGCAGCAAGGGGGAACAAGAGACCCAGTACTTC.

The chain uses TRBV6-5 and TRBJ1-4; the D is unclear. Germline CDR1 MNHEY, CDR2 SVGAGI. The CDR3 has 12 residues. Trimming took 7 bases from V and 8 from J, leaving 11 bases between them. DNA for the CDR3: TGTGCCAGCAACGGCGGAGGGGAAAAACTGTTTTTT. Protein sequence: CASNGGGEKLFF.

This chain joins TRBV7-8 and TRBJ1-4; D may be TRBD1 (6 bases). The CDR3 runs 15 residues. The germline gives CDR1 SGHVS, CDR2 FQNEAQ. Trimming pared 5 bases from V and 2 bases from J, leaving 12 bases between. CDR3: CASSLQGLTNEKLFF. CDR3 sequence (DNA): TGTGCCAGCAGCCTCCAGGGGCTCACTAATGAAAAACTGTTTTTT.

The V gene is TRBV7-2, the J gene TRBJ2-2; TRBD2 matches 10 bases. This CDR3 has 17 amino acids. The junction had 5 bases not matched to a gene; V was cut back by 3 bases and J by 1 base. Per germline, CDR1 SGHTA and CDR2 FQGNSA. The CDR3 DNA reads TGTGCCAGCAGCTTCGACTCTAGCGGGGGGAACACCGGGGAGCTGTTTTTT. Its translation: CASSFDSSGGNTGELFF.